The 20 T cell receptor beta chains given below trace back to one sample, sequenced in a study of neurological immune-mediated disorders (dated by TCRdb to the late 2010s). Library preparation was by 5' RACE. Instrument on record: Illumina HiSeq 2500. In-frame beta chains were kept once TCRdb had trimmed the public reads at Q25 with fastp and called clones with MiXCR. Rows are unified per CDR3 protein, each entry keeping the most common DNA and genes. Recorded for this sample are fewer than 85,000 distinct CDR3 sequences; around 4.2% of them occurred a single time. The ten largest clones represent around 1.3% of the sample. The source material was PBMCs. All receptors come from a man aged 25-45 years with multiple sclerosis.

This clonotype was detected many times. The chain employs TRBV5-1 and TRBJ1-1, with a tentative D call TRBD1 (6 bases). Per germline, CDR1 SGHRS and CDR2 YFSETQ. Trimming took off 4 bases at V and 1 base at J, with 14 bases between the two ends. The length of the CDR3 is 15 residues. The CDR3, as DNA: TGCGCCAGCAGCCGAGAAGGGGACACGAACACTGAAGCTTTCTTT. Translating gives CASSREGDTNTEAFF.

This clonotype has ten or more counts. This chain links TRBV7-2 with TRBJ2-1, with unresolved D. Trimming cost V 1 base and J 8 bases, with 9 bases left between them. The CDR3 is 13 residues long. In germline, CDR1 is SGHTA, CDR2 FQGNSA. The CDR3 DNA reads as TGTGCCAGCAGCTTAGAAGTGTGGGATGAGCAGTTCTTC. Its protein product is CASSLEVWDEQFF.

This clonotype was found many times. The V and J genes are TRBV4-1 and TRBJ2-7; unclear D gene. Trimming removed 2 bases at V and 5 bases at J, with 13 bases between. The germline V gene has CDR1 MGHRA and CDR2 YSYEKL. This CDR3 is built from 14 residues. DNA for the CDR3: TGCGCCAGCAGCCAATTGGGGTATTACGACGAGCAGTACTTC. Protein: CASSQLGYYDEQYF.

V and J are TRBV27 and TRBJ1-2; 10 nucleotides agree with TRBD1. CDR3 length: 17 residues. Trimming at V came to 3 bases and at J to 4 bases, leaving 11 bases not matched to a gene. Per the germline V gene, CDR1 is MNHEY and CDR2 is SMNVEV (reference sequence). CDR3 nucleotides: TGTGCCAGCAGTTTTCACAGGGGACAGGGGACCGTCTATGGCTACACCTTC. Its protein product is CASSFHRGQGTVYGYTF.

The table lists this clonotype with many counts. The V call is TRBV20-1, the J call TRBJ1-1; D is ambiguous. CDR1 DFQATT and CDR2 SNEGSKA come from the germline V gene (reference sequence). Trimming shortened V by 6 bases and J by 11 bases, and 16 bases separated the two germline ends. The length of the CDR3 is 11 residues. The CDR3 reads CSAKKDSGAFF. CDR3 sequence (DNA): TGCAGTGCCAAAAAAGATTCTGGGGCTTTCTTT.

This clonotype was detected ten times or more. The chain recombines TRBV6-6 with TRBJ1-4; D remains unclear. Trimming took 5 bases from V and 6 from J, leaving 16 bases between them. The CDR3 consists of 15 residues. The germline CDR1 and CDR2 sequences are MNHNY and SVGAGI (reference sequence). DNA of the CDR3: TGTGCCAGCAGTCCCCCTATGAGGGCGGATGAAAAACTGTTTTTT. Translation gives CASSPPMRADEKLFF.

In this sample, this clonotype is medium-sized. The chain couples TRBV12-3 or TRBV12-4 to TRBJ2-1; D perhaps matches TRBD2 (6 bases). The CDR3 has 16 amino acids. Trimming took 2 bases from V and 3 from J, leaving 14 bases between them. CDR3 sequence (DNA): TGTGCCAGCAGTTTACTTCTCGGCGGGGTCTACAATGAGCAGTTCTTC. It yields the protein CASSLLLGGVYNEQFF.

There are many counts of this clonotype. V usage is TRBV6-2 or TRBV6-3 and J usage is TRBJ2-7; 9 bases map to TRBD1. The CDR3 contains 15 residues. The V and J ends lost 5 bases and 2 bases, in that order; junction bases with no gene match: 7. CDR1 and CDR2 from the germline V gene are MNHEY and SVGEGT. The CDR3 is CASSDPGTGPYEQYF. In DNA, the CDR3 is TGTGCCAGCAGTGACCCCGGGACAGGGCCCTACGAGCAGTACTTC.

This chain joins TRBV7-6 and TRBJ2-3; perhaps D is TRBD1 or TRBD2 (5 bases each). V was pared by 4 bases and J by 2 bases, with 13 bases between. Germline CDR1 SGHVS, CDR2 FNYEAQ. The length of the CDR3 is 15 residues. The CDR3 reads CASSSKWGTTDTQYF. In nucleotides, the CDR3 is TGTGCCAGCAGCTCCAAGTGGGGGACCACAGATACGCAGTATTTT.

This clonotype has a count of ten or more. The CDR3 reads CASSPMTGDTGELFF. CDR3 coding DNA: TGCGCCAGCAGCCCTATGACAGGGGACACCGGGGAGCTGTTTTTT. This chain joins TRBV5-1 and TRBJ2-2; TRBD1 matches at 8 bases. The CDR3 is made up of 15 amino acids. Germline CDR1 and CDR2: SGHRS and YFSETQ. V lost 4 bases and J lost 3; bases outside the gene matches: 5.

Many counts were recorded for this clonotype. V usage is TRBV6-5 and J usage is TRBJ2-2, with D hard to call. The CDR3 has 14 residues. V gave up 5 bases and J gave up 0 bases, with 7 bases separating them. Germline V gene data show CDR1 as MNHEY and CDR2 as SVGAGI. In nucleotides, the CDR3 is TGTGCCAGCAGTGTCTCACCGAACACCGGGGAGCTGTTTTTT. This translates into CASSVSPNTGELFF.

V gene TRBV4-1 combines with J gene TRBJ2-5; 9 bases match TRBD1. The CDR3 runs 16 residues. The V gene end was trimmed by 5 bases and the J gene end by 5 bases; junction bases not matched to a gene: 12. Germline V gene data show CDR1 as MGHRA and CDR2 as YSYEKL. The CDR3 here is CASSERGQGPWETQYF. DNA of the CDR3: TGCGCCAGCAGCGAGAGGGGACAGGGTCCATGGGAGACCCAGTACTTC.

There are many counts of this clonotype. The chain joins TRBV15 to TRBJ2-1; D is perhaps TRBD2 (5 bases). CDR3 length equals 17 residues. The V gene lost 5 bases and the J gene lost 0 bases, with 17 bases spanning the gap. CDR1 is LNHNV, CDR2 YYDKDF, per germline (reference sequence). The CDR3 DNA follows: TGTGCCACCAGCCTCCCCCCCGGGAAGCGCTCCTACAATGAGCAGTTCTTC. This gives the protein CATSLPPGKRSYNEQFF.

DNA of the CDR3: TGTGCCAGCTCACCACAAAGGTCCAACGTCCTGACTTTC. As protein: CASSPQRSNVLTF. The chain is built from TRBV18 and TRBJ2-6; D uncertain. CDR1 KGHSH and CDR2 LQKENI come from the germline V gene. Trimming removed 1 base from V and 8 bases from J, with 6 bases in between. This CDR3 has 13 residues.

Comment on this clonotype: A much bigger clone sits one base away, suggesting this may be a read error. The conserved phenylalanine or tryptophan normally closing the CDR3 is absent here, so this likely arose from a read error. This sequence joins TRBV12-3 or TRBV12-4 and TRBJ1-1; D unresolved. The CDR3 is 13 residues long. Trimming shortened V by 6 bases and J by 0 bases, and 8 bases separated the two germline ends. CDR3 sequence: CASRREVNTEAFY. The CDR3 DNA sequence: TGTGCCAGCAGACGCGAAGTGAACACTGAAGCTTTCTAT.

This clonotype has a handful of counts. This sequence joins TRBV5-5 and TRBJ2-6; unclear D gene. This CDR3 contains 17 residues. Trimming cost V 4 bases and J 0 bases, with 14 bases left between them. Germline values: CDR1 SGHKS, CDR2 YYEKEE (reference sequence). The CDR3 protein is CASSIWAANSGANVLTF. The CDR3 nucleotides read TGTGCCAGCAGCATTTGGGCAGCAAACTCTGGGGCCAACGTCCTGACTTTC.

This clonotype was picked up many times. The rearrangement joins TRBV3-1 to TRBJ1-3; the match to TRBD1 covers 7 bases. The CDR3 extends over 15 amino acids. V was pared by 4 bases and J by 0 bases, with 3 bases of the junction left unmatched. The germline V gene has CDR1 LGHDT and CDR2 YNNKEL (reference sequence). The CDR3 loop is CASSPGQISGNTIYF. CDR3 sequence (DNA): TGTGCCAGCAGCCCGGGACAGATCTCTGGAAACACCATATATTTT.

This clonotype was found many times. J is TRBJ1-5 and V is TRBV4-3; a weak D match, TRBD1 (6 bases). Trimming removed 0 bases from V and 6 bases from J, with 12 bases in between. Germline CDR1 reads LGHNA; CDR2 reads YSLEER. The CDR3 contains 15 residues. The CDR3 DNA sequence: TGCGCCAGCAGCCAAGACGACAGGAACGGTCAGCCCCAGCATTTT. Translated: CASSQDDRNGQPQHF.

Comment on this clonotype: A read error may explain this, as a much larger clone is one base away. The CDR3 carries no conserved terminal phenylalanine or tryptophan, so it likely arises from a read error. No DNA is shown, since the ends of the CDR3 on it are uncertain; the CDR3 is the one TCRdb lists. The chain joins TRBV29-1 to TRBJ1-2. The CDR3 totals 12 residues, both ends included. Germline lookup yields CDR1 SQVTM and CDR2 ANQGSEA. The CDR3 protein is CSVVDAVYGYTC.

This clonotype appeared many times. The chain recombines TRBV10-1 with TRBJ2-3; D not certain. This CDR3 contains 15 residues. The germline V and J ends were trimmed by 1 base and 2 bases, with 10 bases remaining between them. Germline V CDR1 and CDR2: WNHNN, SYGVQD (reference sequence). CDR3 protein: CASSELPSITDTQYF. The CDR3 DNA follows: TGCGCCAGCAGTGAGTTACCGTCGATCACAGATACGCAGTATTTT.